This T cell receptor beta chain comes out of a study of post-analysis software for immune sequencing data. The wider study: Secondary progressive, relapsing-remitting and progressive-relapsing multiple sclerosis were among the included disease courses.

As to this clonotype: Antigen: not known.

TCR beta cDNA libraries included unique molecular identifiers. TCRdb reprocessed the PCR reads with MiXCR, giving one entry per CDR3 protein. Among about 200,000 distinct CDR3 sequences, 29% were seen once, and the ten largest hold 3% to 3.5%. Trimming removed 4 bases at V and 3 bases at J, with 18 bases between. The CDR3 has 16 residues. Overall study findings and caveats: Patients showed TRBV5-6, TRBV5-1 and TRBV20-1 among four to six TRBV segments more frequent than in controls. When the samples were clustered directly with F measure, those that had been prepared in the same batch showed strong co-clustering. When compared against controls, multiple sclerosis patients showed significantly lower normalized Chao1 diversity.

The sample was blood. The chain links TRBV12-3 or TRBV12-4 to TRBJ1-1; weak D call: TRBD1 (6 bases). This TCR came from a girl aged 2-17 years with multiple sclerosis. The CDR3 spells CASSSVEQGSDTEAFF. CDR3 nucleotide sequence: TGTGCCAGCAGTTCGGTAGAACAGGGTTCCGACACTGAAGCTTTCTTT.